These T cell receptor beta chains were read from a single sample in a study of blood T cell repertoires in COVID-19. The data were produced by immunoSEQ multiplex PCR, yet TCRdb's version contains in-frame clones alone and is incomplete. The sample shows roughly 260,000 clones, 80% to 90% of them seen only once. The material sequenced was peripheral blood. These receptors all come from a woman aged 45-59 years with acute or convalescent COVID-19. Both conserved end residues are part of each CDR3. D genes are given only for firm matches. Expanded clones get a size class; other rows say once, few or many, or leave the size out.

d_call	v_call	j_call	clone_size	cdr3_nt	cdr3_aa
TRBD1	TRBV5-4	TRBJ2-5	once	TGTGCCAGCAGCTTCAGGGGTACAGGGGGCGGGGAGACCCAGTACTTC	CASSFRGTGGGETQYF
TRBD2	TRBV3-1/TRBV3-2	TRBJ2-2	-	TGTGCCAGCAGCCAGTTGACTAGCGGGAGGGCCATCGTCACCGGGGAGCTGTTTTTT	CASSQLTSGRAIVTGELFF
-	TRBV7-2	TRBJ2-5	-	TGTGCCAGCAGCCCCCAGACAGGACAAGAGACCCAGTACTTC	CASSPQTGQETQYF
TRBD1	TRBV11-2	TRBJ1-3	-	TGTGCCAGCAGCTTAGGGACAGGGGCGGCCTCTGGAAACACCATATATTTT	CASSLGTGAASGNTIYF
TRBD1	TRBV28	TRBJ1-1	-	TGTGCCAGCAGTTTTCGGCCCAGGGGGTTCACTGAAGCTTTCTTT	CASSFRPRGFTEAFF
TRBD1	TRBV24-1	TRBJ2-7	-	TGTGCCACCAGTGAAGGGACAGGGATCCTAAGGGAGCAGTACTTC	CATSEGTGILREQYF
-	TRBV3-1/TRBV3-2	TRBJ1-2	few	TGTGCCAGCAGCCGCAGGGGTTTTGACTATGGCTACACCTTC	CASSRRGFDYGYTF
-	TRBV7-2	TRBJ1-5	once	TGTGCCAGCAGCTTCGGGTTGAACCAGCCCCAGCATTTT	CASSFGLNQPQHF
TRBD1	TRBV30	TRBJ2-5	-	TGTGCCTGTAGGACAGGGTTCCAAGAGACCCAGTACTTC	CACRTGFQETQYF
-	TRBV7-9	TRBJ1-1	-	TGTGCCAGCAGCTTAGCGGGGCCCACTGAAGCTTTCTTT	CASSLAGPTEAFF
-	TRBV9	TRBJ1-3	-	TGTGCCAGCAGCGTAGATGAAGGGGGTATCTCTGGAAACACCATATATTTT	CASSVDEGGISGNTIYF
TRBD1	TRBV19	TRBJ1-2	-	TGTGCCAGTAGTACCCAGACAGGGACTGGCTACACCTTC	CASSTQTGTGYTF
-	TRBV5-1	TRBJ2-3	-	TGCGCCAGCAGCCTCACTTCAGATACGCAGTATTTT	CASSLTSDTQYF
TRBD1	TRBV11-1	TRBJ1-1	few	TGTGCCAGCAGCCCGACAGGGGACATCATGAACACTGAAGCTTTCTTT	CASSPTGDIMNTEAFF
-	TRBV6-6	TRBJ1-2	-	TGTGCCAGCAGGGGCCGTGGCTACACCTTC	CASRGRGYTF
TRBD2	TRBV2	TRBJ2-1	-	TGTGCCAGCAGTGCCCCTAGCGGGAGTTTCATCGTCTACAATGAGCAGTTCTTC	CASSAPSGSFIVYNEQFF
-	TRBV2	TRBJ1-5	few	TGTGCCAGCAGTGCGCGTTATAGCAATCAGCCCCAGCATTTT	CASSARYSNQPQHF
TRBD1	TRBV11-3	TRBJ1-1	-	TGTGCCAGCAGCTTAGACGGGACAGGGTTGACTGAAGCTTTCTTT	CASSLDGTGLTEAFF
-	TRBV21-1	TRBJ2-1	-	TGTGCCAGCCCAAAGGGAGGCCAGGGGGCGCGCAATGAGCAGTTCTTC	CASPKGGQGARNEQFF
-	TRBV19	TRBJ1-5	-	TGTGCCAGTAGTATACTTCAGCCCCAGCATTTT	CASSILQPQHF
-	TRBV2	TRBJ2-7	-	TGTGCCAGCAATGGGCCGGGGTACGAGCAGTACTTC	CASNGPGYEQYF
TRBD2	TRBV4-1	TRBJ2-1	-	TGCGCCAGCAGCCAAGGGCCCCTACGGCGGGAGCGGGGAAATGAGCAGTTCTTC	CASSQGPLRRERGNEQFF
-	TRBV24-1	TRBJ1-6	once	TGTGCCCCCCCTACCGGGACATTGAAGAATTCACCCCTCCACTTT	CAPPTGTLKNSPLHF
TRBD1	TRBV28	TRBJ1-1	-	TGTGCCAGCAGTTTCCCACGGGACAGTCTCTTCATGAACACTGAAGCTTTCTTT	CASSFPRDSLFMNTEAFF
-	TRBV10-2	TRBJ2-7	once	TGCGCCACCCGTTCGAGCTCCTACGAGCAGTACTTC	CATRSSSYEQYF
-	TRBV7-3	TRBJ1-1	once	TGTGCCAGCAGCTTAGGAGGAGGGAACACTGAAGCTTTCTTT	CASSLGGGNTEAFF
-	TRBV7-9	TRBJ1-1	-	TGTGCCAGCAGCTCAGACGACAGGAACACTGAAGCTTTCTTT	CASSSDDRNTEAFF
TRBD1	TRBV11-3	TRBJ2-7	-	TGTGCCAGCAGCCCGGACAGGGGGTGGGAGCAGTACTTC	CASSPDRGWEQYF
TRBD1	TRBV18	TRBJ2-7	-	TGTGCCAGCTCACCGGGACAGAGCTCCTACGAGCAGTACTTC	CASSPGQSSYEQYF
-	TRBV30	TRBJ1-6	-	TGTGCCTGGAGTCGGCAGGGAACCTCACCCCTCCACTTT	CAWSRQGTSPLHF
TRBD1	TRBV5-1	TRBJ1-4	-	TGCGCCAGCAACATTATGGGACAGGGACATGAAAAACTGTTTTTT	CASNIMGQGHEKLFF
TRBD1	TRBV28	TRBJ1-3	few	TGTGCCAGCAGTCACAGGGGCTCTGGAAACACCATATATTTT	CASSHRGSGNTIYF
-	TRBV7-9	TRBJ2-1	-	TGTGCCAGCAGACTCAGGACGGGAGAGGTGGGAAATGAGCAGTTCTTC	CASRLRTGEVGNEQFF
TRBD2	TRBV27	TRBJ2-7	-	TGTGCCAGCAGTTTATCGCCACTAGCGGATTACGAGCAGTACTTC	CASSLSPLADYEQYF
TRBD2	TRBV3-1/TRBV3-2	TRBJ2-7	-	TGTGCCAGCAGCCAAAGCCCAGCGGGAGTTCTCTACGAGCAGTACTTC	CASSQSPAGVLYEQYF
TRBD1	TRBV28	TRBJ2-7	-	TGTGCCAGCAGTCAGGACAGGGGGGTCTACGAGCAGTACTTC	CASSQDRGVYEQYF